These 3 T cell receptor beta chains came from one sample sequenced in a study of long-term antiretroviral therapy in people with HIV. With survey level as its setting, the immunoSEQ assay was v3.0. Here immunoSEQ multiplex PCR was the method, and the copy in TCRdb shows in-frame clones only, minus some. Among over 35,000 clones listed, 75% to 90% were seen once. Sequenced material: unsorted PBMCs, taken 1.5 years after starting antiretroviral therapy. The receptors derive from a man between 18 and 29 years old with HIV.

The J gene is TRBJ2-2, the V gene TRBV7-2, with 7 bases aligning to TRBD1. Germline values: CDR1 SGHTA, CDR2 FQGNSA. J was trimmed by 4 bases and V by 7 bases; bases with no gene match: 9. This CDR3 contains 15 residues. The DNA of the CDR3 is TGTGCCAGCACCCCAGGGGGACAGACCACCGGGGAGCTGTTTTTT. This sequence encodes CASTPGGQTTGELFF.

This sequence joins TRBV27 and TRBJ2-2, with 8 positions matching TRBD2. J gave up 6 bases and V 7 bases, and 4 bases lay outside the gene matches. The CDR3 contains 13 residues. CDR1 and CDR2 (germline): MNHEY, SMNVEV (reference sequence). CDR3 protein: CASISGGAGELFF. The CDR3 region has the DNA TGTGCCAGCATTTCGGGAGGGGCCGGGGAGCTGTTTTTT.

This clone was found a few times. This sequence joins TRBV7-9 and TRBJ1-2; no reliable D call. From germline, CDR1 is SEHNR and CDR2 FQNEAQ (reference sequence). V dropped 5 bases and J dropped 1 base, with 20 bases sitting between them. The CDR3 is 17 residues long. The CDR3 region is CASSLLRGGPVNYGYTF. The CDR3 nucleotides are TGTGCCAGCAGCCTGCTCCGAGGAGGACCCGTTAACTATGGCTACACCTTC.